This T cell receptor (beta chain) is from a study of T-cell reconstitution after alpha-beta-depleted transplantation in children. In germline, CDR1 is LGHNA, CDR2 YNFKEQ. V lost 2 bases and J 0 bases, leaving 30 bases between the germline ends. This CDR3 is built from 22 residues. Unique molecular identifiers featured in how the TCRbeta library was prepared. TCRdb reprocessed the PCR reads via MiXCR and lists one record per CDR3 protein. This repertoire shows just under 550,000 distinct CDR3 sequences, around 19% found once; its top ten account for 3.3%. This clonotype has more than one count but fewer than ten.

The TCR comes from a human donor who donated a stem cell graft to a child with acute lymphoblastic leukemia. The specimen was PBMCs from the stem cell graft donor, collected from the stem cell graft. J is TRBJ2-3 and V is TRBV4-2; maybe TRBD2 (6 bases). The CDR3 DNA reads TGTGCCAGCAGCCAAACACACGCTACCAGGAGGCGGGGTATGGCTAGCACAGATACGCAGTATTTT. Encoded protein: CASSQTHATRRRGMASTDTQYF.